A single sample is the source of the 27 T cell receptor beta chains below, sequenced in a study of blood T cell repertoires in COVID-19. The method was immunoSEQ multiplex PCR; TCRdb's version includes in-frame clones alone and lacks a portion of them. The table shows a few hundred thousand clones, with roughly 87% occurring only once. Sequencing was done on a sample of PBMCs or T cells enriched from blood (not recorded which). The receptors shown here come from a woman aged 30 to 39 who had recovered from COVID-19.

V and J are TRBV7-9 and TRBJ1-5, with D tentatively TRBD1 (6 bases). CDR3 size: 14 residues. Germline-derived CDR1 and CDR2 are SEHNR and FQNEAQ (reference sequence). The V end lost 5 bases, the J end lost 0 bases, and 8 bases lay between the germline ends. CDR3 amino acids: CASSQGYSNQPQHF. The CDR3 nucleotides read TGTGCCAGCAGCCAGGGGTATAGCAATCAGCCCCAGCATTTT.

The chain employs TRBV5-1 and TRBJ2-2, with TRBD1 identical over 10 bases. CDR1 is SGHRS, CDR2 YFSETQ, per germline. The CDR3 covers 15 residues. V was pared by 6 bases and J by 4 bases, with 6 bases of the junction left unmatched. The DNA for the CDR3 is TGCGCCAGCACTCTAGGGGACAGGGGCACCGGGGAGCTGTTTTTT. It specifies CASTLGDRGTGELFF.

This clone was recorded once. The chain is built from TRBV5-1 and TRBJ1-1; 8 bases fit TRBD1. The CDR3 runs to 15 residues. Germline lookup yields CDR1 SGHRS and CDR2 YFSETQ. The trim removed 4 bases at V and 5 bases at J, leaving 10 bases unmatched. In nucleotides, the CDR3 is TGCGCCAGCAGCGGTGGACAGGGTTATCAAACTGAAGCTTTCTTT. Residues: CASSGGQGYQTEAFF. The full variable domain, completed using reference TRBV5-1 and TRBJ1-1, is KAGVTQTPRYLIKTRGQQVTLSCSPISGHRSVSWYQQTPGQGLQFLFEYFSETQRNKGNFPGRFSGRQFSNSRSEMNVSTLELGDSALYLCASSGGQGYQTEAFFGQGTRLTVV.

This chain connects TRBV19 to TRBJ1-4, with 7 bases fitting TRBD1. J gave up 1 base and V 5 bases, and 4 bases lay outside the gene matches. This CDR3 contains 15 residues. Germline CDR1 reads LNHDA; CDR2 reads SQIVND (reference sequence). This CDR3 is CASSRQGETNEKLFF. DNA for the CDR3: TGTGCCAGTAGTCGGCAGGGGGAAACTAATGAAAAACTGTTTTTT. Filled out from reference TRBV19 and TRBJ1-4, the complete variable domain reads DGGITQSPKYLFRKEGQNVTLSCEQNLNHDAMYWYRQDPGQGLRLIYYSQIVNDFQKGDIAEGYSVSREKKESFPLTVTSAQKNPTAFYLCASSRQGETNEKLFFGSGTQLSVL.

V is TRBV6-5 and J is TRBJ1-1, with TRBD1 identical over 7 bases. Germline loops: CDR1 MNHEY, CDR2 SVGAGI. The CDR3 has 13 residues. V was clipped by 5 bases and J by 8 bases; unmatched bases: 8. The CDR3 reads CASSQKGALEAFF. CDR3 in DNA: TGTGCCAGCAGTCAAAAGGGGGCCCTAGAAGCTTTCTTT.

The gene calls are TRBV19 and TRBJ1-6; weak D call: TRBD1 (6 bases). The ends were cut back, 4 bases at V and 5 bases at J, with 6 bases in the middle. This CDR3 contains 13 residues. Germline V gene sequence: CDR1 LNHDA, CDR2 SQIVND (reference sequence). The CDR3 here is CASSNRDNSPLHF. CDR3 sequence (DNA): TGTGCCAGTAGTAACAGGGATAATTCACCCCTCCACTTT.

A word on this clone: Compared with germline, one end of the junction differs, possibly owing to a read error. The genes are TRBV4-1 and TRBJ2-7, with a tentative D call TRBD1 (6 bases). This CDR3 is 11 amino acids long. CDR1 and CDR2 (germline): MGHRA, YSYEKL. The CDR3 coding sequence is TGCGCCAGCAGCCAGGCCGGGACAAGTCACTTC. Translating gives CASSQAGTSHF.

The chain is built from TRBV12-3 or TRBV12-4 and TRBJ2-2; D perhaps matches TRBD2 (6 bases). The CDR3 sequence is 13 residues long. Trimming cost V 3 bases and J 6 bases, with 8 bases left between them. CDR3 sequence reads: CASSLGLSGELFF. The CDR3 region has the DNA TGTGCCAGCAGTTTGGGACTCTCCGGGGAGCTGTTTTTT.

The chain uses TRBV24-1 and TRBJ2-7; 9 nucleotides match TRBD1. Trimming cost V 12 bases and J 2 bases; bases outside gene matches: 7. The CDR3 is 13 amino acids. Germline lookup yields CDR1 KGHDR and CDR2 SFDVKD. Written as DNA, the CDR3 is TGTGCCGTGCAGGGACAGGGCACCTACGAGCAGTACTTC. Translated: CAVQGQGTYEQYF.

J is TRBJ2-3 and V is TRBV3-1 (or the pseudogene TRBV3-2); 11 bases line up with TRBD2. CDR1 is LGHDT, CDR2 YNNKEL, per germline (reference sequence). Losses at the gene ends were 4 bases for V and 6 bases for J; bases not matched to a gene: 6. The CDR3 runs 15 residues. The CDR3 DNA reads as TGTGCCAGCAGCCCCCTAGCGGGGGGCGGTGATACGCAGTATTTT. As protein: CASSPLAGGGDTQYF.

The chain links TRBV6-6 to TRBJ1-5; D is unclear. The germline V gene has CDR1 MNHNY and CDR2 SVGAGI (reference sequence). V lost 5 bases to trimming and J lost 4 bases, with 6 bases between them. CDR3 size: 12 residues. CDR3 sequence (DNA): TGTGCCAGCAGTCCTCGTAATCAGCCCCAGCATTTT. This gives the protein CASSPRNQPQHF.

V and J are TRBV19 and TRBJ2-7, with D possibly matching TRBD1 (6 bases). Trimming pared 4 bases from V and 2 bases from J, leaving 24 bases between. Germline V gene data show CDR1 as LNHDA and CDR2 as SQIVND (reference sequence). The CDR3 runs 18 residues. This CDR3 is CASSTAPGLGQRAYEQYF. CDR3 DNA sequence: TGTGCCAGTAGTACCGCTCCCGGTTTGGGACAAAGAGCCTACGAGCAGTACTTC.

The chain couples TRBV27 to TRBJ2-3; 9 positions match TRBD2. The germline V gene encodes CDR1 MNHEY and CDR2 SMNVEV (reference sequence). The CDR3 is made up of 17 amino acids. J lost 0 bases, V lost 2 bases, and 6 bases had no gene match. The CDR3: CASSLLSSGASTDTQYF. Written as DNA, the CDR3 is TGTGCCAGCAGTTTACTATCTAGCGGGGCTAGCACAGATACGCAGTATTTT.

This clone was observed a single time. The V gene is TRBV7-8, the J gene TRBJ2-3, with TRBD2 matching 11 bases. The CDR3 sequence is 19 residues long. V trimming: 5 bases; J trimming: 0 bases; junction bases outside the gene matches: 13. Germline V lookup: CDR1 SGHVS, CDR2 FQNEAQ. The CDR3 loop reads CASSGPSQRLAGSTDTQYF. In DNA, the CDR3 is TGTGCCAGCAGCGGCCCGTCCCAGAGACTAGCGGGAAGCACAGATACGCAGTATTTT.

The chain combines TRBV24-1 with TRBJ2-3; 8 bases agree with TRBD1. J gave up 2 bases and V 6 bases, and 3 bases lay outside the gene matches. Germline V gene sequence: CDR1 KGHDR, CDR2 SFDVKD. The CDR3 contains 14 residues. CDR3 amino acids: CATSQTGATDTQYF. DNA of the CDR3: TGTGCCACCAGTCAGACAGGGGCCACAGATACGCAGTATTTT.

The genes are TRBV7-3 and TRBJ2-1; possibly TRBD2 for D (6 bases). The ends were cut back, 5 bases at V and 10 bases at J, with 15 bases in the middle. This CDR3 is 13 amino acids long. The germline V gene has CDR1 SGHTA and CDR2 FQGTGA. CDR3 amino acids: CASSATSGGEQFF. DNA of the CDR3: TGTGCCAGCAGCGCTACCTCTGGGGGGGAGCAGTTCTTC.

This clone came up a few times. The chain couples TRBV30 to TRBJ1-2, with D possibly matching TRBD1 (5 bases). CDR1 and CDR2 from the germline V gene are GTSNPN and SVGIG (reference sequence). The CDR3 covers 11 residues. Between the trimmed V and J ends, which lost 5 bases and 4 bases, there was a span of 8 bases. CDR3 in amino acids: CAWGAGYGYTF. As DNA, the CDR3 is TGTGCCTGGGGGGCGGGCTATGGCTACACCTTC.

This chain uses TRBV10-2 with TRBJ1-5; D uncertain. The V end was cut by 4 bases, the J end by 1 base, with 8 bases between. The CDR3 is 14 amino acids. In germline, CDR1 is WSHSY, CDR2 SAAADI. The CDR3 here is CASSVGGSNQPQHF. CDR3 coding DNA: TGCGCCAGCAGTGTAGGCGGAAGCAATCAGCCCCAGCATTTT.

V gene TRBV29-1 combines with J gene TRBJ2-3, with unresolved D. The CDR3 runs to 14 residues. V gave up 4 bases and J gave up 1 base, with 12 bases separating them. CDR1 is SQVTM and CDR2 is ANQGSEA in the germline V gene. CDR3 amino acids: CSVGVSFRTDTQYF. The DNA for the CDR3 is TGCAGCGTTGGAGTTTCCTTCCGCACAGATACGCAGTATTTT.

The chain combines TRBV30 with TRBJ1-2, with 7 positions matching TRBD1. Losses at the gene ends were 3 bases for V and 7 bases for J; bases not matched to a gene: 5. There are 12 residues in the CDR3. Germline V gene data show CDR1 as GTSNPN and CDR2 as SVGIG (reference sequence). The CDR3 sequence is CAWSGTVSGYTF. The DNA of the CDR3 is TGTGCCTGGAGCGGGACAGTAAGTGGCTACACCTTC.

This clone was counted only a few times. The V gene is TRBV4-1, the J gene TRBJ2-7; D possibly corresponds to TRBD1 (5 bases). Trimming took 1 base from V and 2 from J, leaving 15 bases between them. The CDR3 totals 16 residues. Germline CDR1 reads MGHRA; CDR2 reads YSYEKL. CDR3 coding DNA: TGCGCCAGCAGCCAAGTTCTAAGGACAAGCACCTACGAGCAGTACTTC. It codes for CASSQVLRTSTYEQYF.

This clone was seen a single time. The CDR3 here is CASSSRGHSTDTQYF. The CDR3 DNA is TGCGCCAGCAGCTCTAGGGGCCATAGCACAGATACGCAGTATTTT. The chain joins TRBV5-1 to TRBJ2-3, with D tentatively TRBD1 (5 bases). This CDR3 spans 15 amino acids. The V end lost 3 bases, the J end lost 0 bases, and 11 bases lay between the germline ends. In germline, CDR1 is SGHRS, CDR2 YFSETQ.

The rearrangement joins TRBV10-3 to TRBJ1-5; D is unresolved. Trimming removed 8 bases from V and 0 bases from J, with 11 bases in between. The CDR3 is 14 amino acids. Germline V lookup: CDR1 ENHRY, CDR2 SYGVKD. CDR3 protein: CAIAPQNSNQPQHF. The DNA for the CDR3 is TGTGCCATCGCCCCACAGAATAGCAATCAGCCCCAGCATTTT.

The chain recombines TRBV29-1 with TRBJ2-7; D perhaps matches TRBD2 (6 bases). The CDR3 is 13 residues long. V was cut by 7 bases and J by 6 bases, with 19 bases left in between. The germline V gene has CDR1 SQVTM and CDR2 ANQGSEA. CDR3 sequence: CSGTLGRRSEQYF. The CDR3 DNA reads TGCAGCGGTACCCTGGGGAGGCGTTCCGAGCAGTACTTC.

This clone was found once. The V call is TRBV11-2, the J call TRBJ2-1, with 9 nucleotides matching TRBD1. The germline gives CDR1 SGHAT, CDR2 FQNNGV. After removal of 3 bases from V and 4 bases from J, the junction contained 7 bases not matched to a gene. The length of the CDR3 is 16 residues. CDR3 protein: CASSLSWDREYNEQFF. For the CDR3, the DNA is TGTGCCAGCAGCTTGAGCTGGGACAGGGAGTACAATGAGCAGTTCTTC. Supplemented by reference TRBV11-2 and TRBJ2-1, the full variable domain reads EAGVAQSPRYKIIEKRQSVAFWCNPISGHATLYWYQQILGQGPKLLIQFQNNGVVDDSQLPKDRFSAERLKGVDSTLKIQPAKLEDSAVYLCASSLSWDREYNEQFFGPGTRLTVL.

V gene TRBV1 combines with J gene TRBJ2-5; the D segment call TRBD2 is taken from the table without a DNA check. TRBV1 is reported as a pseudogene. This CDR3 spans 15 amino acids. In nucleotides, the CDR3 is TGCACCAGCAGCCTCAGGACTAGCGGGGGGAGGGGCCAGTACTTC. Protein sequence: CTSSLRTSGGRGQYF.

The V call is TRBV21-1, the J call TRBJ1-6; the table's TRBD1 call for D was not verified on the DNA. TRBV21-1 represents a pseudogene. CDR3 length: 20 amino acids. CDR3 nucleotide sequence: TGTGCCAGCAGCAAAGTGAAAGGGGAACCTATAAGCTCCTATAATTCACCCCTCCACTTT. Its protein product is CASSKVKGEPISSYNSPLHF.